The present T cell receptor beta chain was sequenced within a study of monozygotic twins with inflammatory bowel disease. TCRdb reprocessed the 5' RACE reads, with one entry per CDR3 protein and no DNA. The ten most abundant clones cover approximately 13% of a sample with about 110,000 distinct CDR3 sequences. CDR1 and CDR2 (germline): SGHVS, FQNEAQ. This CDR3 contains 16 residues. The source of this sequence is a human donor with ulcerative colitis or Crohn's disease, or a healthy co-twin of an affected twin (not recorded which). The V call is TRBV7-8, the J call TRBJ1-6; the D gene TCRdb calls, TRBD1, cannot be checked with no DNA. The sample taken for sequencing was blood. This CDR3 reads CASSPRHLLGDSPLHF. Full variable domain (rest looked up from reference TRBV7-8 and TRBJ1-6): GAGVSQSPRYKVAKRGQDVALRCDPISGHVSLFWYQQALGQGPEFLTYFQNEAQLDKSGLPSDRFFAERPEGSVSTLKIQRTQQEDSAVYLCASSPRHLLGDSPLHFGNGTRLTVT.